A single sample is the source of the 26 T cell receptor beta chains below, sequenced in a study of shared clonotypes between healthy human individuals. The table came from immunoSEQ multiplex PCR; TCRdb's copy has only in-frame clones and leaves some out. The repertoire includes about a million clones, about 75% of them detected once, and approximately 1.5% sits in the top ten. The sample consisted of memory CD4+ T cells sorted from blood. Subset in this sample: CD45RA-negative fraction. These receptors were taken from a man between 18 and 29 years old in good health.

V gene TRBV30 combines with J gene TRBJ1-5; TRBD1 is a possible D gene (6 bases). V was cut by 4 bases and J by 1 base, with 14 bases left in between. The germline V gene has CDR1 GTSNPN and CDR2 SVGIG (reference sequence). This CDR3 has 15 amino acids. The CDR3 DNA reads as TGTGCCTGGAACTCCCGGGACAACAGCAATCAGCCCCAGCATTTT. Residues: CAWNSRDNSNQPQHF. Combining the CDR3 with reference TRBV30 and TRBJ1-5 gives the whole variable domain SQTIHQWPATLVQPVGSPLSLECTVEGTSNPNLYWYRQAAGRGLQLLFYSVGIGQISSEVPQNLSASRPQDRQFILSSKKLLLSDSGFYLCAWNSRDNSNQPQHFGDGTRLSIL.

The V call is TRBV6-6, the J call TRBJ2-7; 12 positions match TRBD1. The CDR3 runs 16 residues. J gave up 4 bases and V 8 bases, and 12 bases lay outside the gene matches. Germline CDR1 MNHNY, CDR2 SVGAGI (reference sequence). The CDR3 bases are TGTGCCAGCGGACCAGACCGGGACAGGGGGCATTACGAGCAGTACTTC. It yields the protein CASGPDRDRGHYEQYF.

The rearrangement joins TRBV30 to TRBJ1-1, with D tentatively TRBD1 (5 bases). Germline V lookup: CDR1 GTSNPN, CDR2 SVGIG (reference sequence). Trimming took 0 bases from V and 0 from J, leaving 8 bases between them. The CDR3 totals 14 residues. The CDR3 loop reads CAWSVDRLNTEAFF. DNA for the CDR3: TGTGCCTGGAGTGTAGACAGACTGAACACTGAAGCTTTCTTT.

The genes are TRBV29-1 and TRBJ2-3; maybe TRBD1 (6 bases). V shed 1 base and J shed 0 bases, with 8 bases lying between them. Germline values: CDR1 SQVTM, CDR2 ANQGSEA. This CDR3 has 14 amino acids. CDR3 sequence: CSVEGTVSTDTQYF. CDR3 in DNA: TGCAGCGTTGAAGGGACAGTGAGCACAGATACGCAGTATTTT.

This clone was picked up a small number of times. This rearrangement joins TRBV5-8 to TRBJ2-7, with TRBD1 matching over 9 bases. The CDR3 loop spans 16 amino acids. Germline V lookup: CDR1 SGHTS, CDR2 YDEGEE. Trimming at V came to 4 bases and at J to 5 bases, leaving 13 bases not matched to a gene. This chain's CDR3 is CASSPNRGQKYHEQYF. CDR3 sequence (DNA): TGTGCCAGCAGCCCTAACAGGGGGCAAAAGTACCACGAGCAGTACTTC. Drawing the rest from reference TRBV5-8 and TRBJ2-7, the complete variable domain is EAGVTQSPTHLIKTRGQQATLRCSPISGHTSVYWYQQALGLGLQFLLWYDEGEERNRGNFPPRFSGRQFPNYSSELNVNALELEDSALYLCASSPNRGQKYHEQYFGPGTRLTVT.

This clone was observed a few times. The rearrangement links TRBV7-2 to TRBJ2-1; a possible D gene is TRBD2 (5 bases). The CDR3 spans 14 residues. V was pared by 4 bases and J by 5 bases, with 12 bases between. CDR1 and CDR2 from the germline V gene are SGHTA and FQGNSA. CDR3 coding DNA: TGTGCCAGCAGCTCACCCGGACTCCACAATGAGCAGTTCTTC. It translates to CASSSPGLHNEQFF.

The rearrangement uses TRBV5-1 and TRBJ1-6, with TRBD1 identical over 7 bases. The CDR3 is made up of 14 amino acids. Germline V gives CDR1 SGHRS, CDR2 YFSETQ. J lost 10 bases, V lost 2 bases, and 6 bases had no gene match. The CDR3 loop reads CASSFDRVDSPLHF. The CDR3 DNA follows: TGCGCCAGCAGCTTTGACAGGGTAGACTCACCCCTCCACTTT.

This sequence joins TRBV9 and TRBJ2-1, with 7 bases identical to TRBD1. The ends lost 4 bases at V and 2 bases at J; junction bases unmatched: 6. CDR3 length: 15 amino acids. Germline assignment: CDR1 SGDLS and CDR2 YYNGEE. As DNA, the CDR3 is TGTGCCAGCAGCCCTACAGGGGCCCCCTACAATGAGCAGTTCTTC. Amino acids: CASSPTGAPYNEQFF.

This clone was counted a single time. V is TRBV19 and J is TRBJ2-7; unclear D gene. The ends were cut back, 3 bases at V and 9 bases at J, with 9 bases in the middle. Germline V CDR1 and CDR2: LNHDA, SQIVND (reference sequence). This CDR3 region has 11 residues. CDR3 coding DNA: TGTGCCAGTAGTATGAGTGGTAGGCAGTACTTC. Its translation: CASSMSGRQYF.

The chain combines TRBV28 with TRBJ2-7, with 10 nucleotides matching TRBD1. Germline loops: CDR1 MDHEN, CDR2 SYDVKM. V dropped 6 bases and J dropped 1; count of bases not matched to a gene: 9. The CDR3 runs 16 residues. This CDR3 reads CASSPWGTGASYEQYF. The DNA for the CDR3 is TGTGCCAGCAGCCCCTGGGGGACAGGGGCATCCTACGAGCAGTACTTC.

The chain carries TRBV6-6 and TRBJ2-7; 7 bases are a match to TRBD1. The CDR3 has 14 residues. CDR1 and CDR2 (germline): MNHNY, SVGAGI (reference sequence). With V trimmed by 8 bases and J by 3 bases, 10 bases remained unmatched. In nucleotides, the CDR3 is TGTGCCAGCTGCCGGACAGGAGGCATCTACGAGCAGTACTTC. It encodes CASCRTGGIYEQYF.

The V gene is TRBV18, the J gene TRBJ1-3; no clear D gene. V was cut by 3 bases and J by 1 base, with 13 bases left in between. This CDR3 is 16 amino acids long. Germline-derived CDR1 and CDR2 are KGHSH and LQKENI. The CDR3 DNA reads TGTGCCAGCTCACCTTCTAGGAGTCTGTCTGGAAACACCATATATTTT. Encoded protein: CASSPSRSLSGNTIYF. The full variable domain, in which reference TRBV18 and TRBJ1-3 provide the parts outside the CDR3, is NAGVMQNPRHLVRRRGQEARLRCSPMKGHSHVYWYRQLPEEGLKFMVYLQKENIIDESGMPKERFSAEFPKEGPSILRIQQVVRGDSAAYFCASSPSRSLSGNTIYFGEGSWLTVV.

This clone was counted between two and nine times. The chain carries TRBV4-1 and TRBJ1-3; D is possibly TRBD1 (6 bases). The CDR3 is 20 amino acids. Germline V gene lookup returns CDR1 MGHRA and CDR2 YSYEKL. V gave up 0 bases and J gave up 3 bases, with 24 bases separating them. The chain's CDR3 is CASSQDSRGGTLFRGNTIYF. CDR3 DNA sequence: TGCGCCAGCAGCCAAGATTCGAGAGGGGGGACTCTTTTCCGTGGAAACACCATATATTTT.

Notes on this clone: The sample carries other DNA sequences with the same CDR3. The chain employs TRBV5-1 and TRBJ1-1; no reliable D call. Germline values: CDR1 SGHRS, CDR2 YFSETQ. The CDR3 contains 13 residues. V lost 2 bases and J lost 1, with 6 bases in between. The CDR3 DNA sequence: TGCGCCAGCAGCTTAGACTCGAACACTGAAGCTTTCTTT. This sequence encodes CASSLDSNTEAFF.

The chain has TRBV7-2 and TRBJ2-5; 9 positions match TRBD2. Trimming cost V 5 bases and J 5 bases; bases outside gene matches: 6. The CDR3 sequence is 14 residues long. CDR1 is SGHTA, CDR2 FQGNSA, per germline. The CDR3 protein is CASSVGLAFETQYF. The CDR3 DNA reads TGTGCCAGCAGCGTGGGACTAGCTTTCGAGACCCAGTACTTC.

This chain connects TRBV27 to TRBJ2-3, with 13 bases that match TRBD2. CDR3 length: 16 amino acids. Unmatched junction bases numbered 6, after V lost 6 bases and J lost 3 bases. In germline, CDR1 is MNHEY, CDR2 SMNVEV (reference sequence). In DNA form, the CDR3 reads TGTGCCAGCAGCAAGAAGACTAGCGGGGGGACAGATACGCAGTATTTT. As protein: CASSKKTSGGTDTQYF.

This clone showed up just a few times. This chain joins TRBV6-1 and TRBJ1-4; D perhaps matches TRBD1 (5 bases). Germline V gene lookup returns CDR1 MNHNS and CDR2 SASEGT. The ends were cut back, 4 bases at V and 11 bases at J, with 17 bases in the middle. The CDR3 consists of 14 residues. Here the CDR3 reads CASSGLQGRGKLFF. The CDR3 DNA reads TGTGCCAGCAGTGGACTTCAGGGACGGGGGAAACTGTTTTTT.

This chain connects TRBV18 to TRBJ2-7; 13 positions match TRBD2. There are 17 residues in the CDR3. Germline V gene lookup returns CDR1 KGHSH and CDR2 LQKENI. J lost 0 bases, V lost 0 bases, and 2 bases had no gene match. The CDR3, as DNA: TGTGCCAGCTCACCACCGGGACTAGCGGGGAACTCCTACGAGCAGTACTTC. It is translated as CASSPPGLAGNSYEQYF.

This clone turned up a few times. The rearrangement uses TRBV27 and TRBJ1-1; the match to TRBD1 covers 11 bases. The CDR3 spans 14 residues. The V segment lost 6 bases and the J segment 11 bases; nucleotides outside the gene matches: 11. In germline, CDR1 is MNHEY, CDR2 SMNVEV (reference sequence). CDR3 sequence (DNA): TGTGCCAGCAGCGTGGACAGGGGGCTTAGGGGGGCTTTCTTT. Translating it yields CASSVDRGLRGAFF.

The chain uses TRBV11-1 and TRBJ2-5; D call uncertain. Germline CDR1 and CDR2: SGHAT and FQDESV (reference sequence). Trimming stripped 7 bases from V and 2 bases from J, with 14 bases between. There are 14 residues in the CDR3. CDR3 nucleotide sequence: TGTGCCAGCACCTCCTTTGAAAGACAAGAGACCCAGTACTTC. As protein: CASTSFERQETQYF.

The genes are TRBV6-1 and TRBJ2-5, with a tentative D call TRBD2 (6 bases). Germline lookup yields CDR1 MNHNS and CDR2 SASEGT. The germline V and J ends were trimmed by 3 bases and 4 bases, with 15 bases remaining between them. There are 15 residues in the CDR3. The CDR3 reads CASSDGTDRGETQYF. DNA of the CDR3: TGTGCCAGCAGTGACGGGACTGATAGGGGAGAGACCCAGTACTTC.

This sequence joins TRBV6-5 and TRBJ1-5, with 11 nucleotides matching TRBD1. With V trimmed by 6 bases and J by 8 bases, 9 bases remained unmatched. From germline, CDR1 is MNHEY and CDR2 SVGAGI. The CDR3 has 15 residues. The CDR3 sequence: CASSVGQGAREPQHF. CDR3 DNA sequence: TGTGCCAGCAGCGTCGGACAGGGGGCGAGGGAGCCCCAGCATTTT.

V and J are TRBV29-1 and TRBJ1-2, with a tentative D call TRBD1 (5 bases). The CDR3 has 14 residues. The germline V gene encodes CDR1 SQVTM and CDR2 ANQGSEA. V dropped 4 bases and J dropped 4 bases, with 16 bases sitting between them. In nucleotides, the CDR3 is TGCAGCGTTGCCCCCGGGGCAGATACCTATGGCTACACCTTC. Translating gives CSVAPGADTYGYTF.

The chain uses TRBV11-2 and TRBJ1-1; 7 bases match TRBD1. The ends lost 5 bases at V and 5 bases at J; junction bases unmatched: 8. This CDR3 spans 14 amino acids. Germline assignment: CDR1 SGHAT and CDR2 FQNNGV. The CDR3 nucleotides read TGTGCCAGCAGCCCTTGGGACAGTCGAACTGAAGCTTTCTTT. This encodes CASSPWDSRTEAFF. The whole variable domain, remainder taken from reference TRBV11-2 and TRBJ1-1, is EAGVAQSPRYKIIEKRQSVAFWCNPISGHATLYWYQQILGQGPKLLIQFQNNGVVDDSQLPKDRFSAERLKGVDSTLKIQPAKLEDSAVYLCASSPWDSRTEAFFGQGTRLTVV.

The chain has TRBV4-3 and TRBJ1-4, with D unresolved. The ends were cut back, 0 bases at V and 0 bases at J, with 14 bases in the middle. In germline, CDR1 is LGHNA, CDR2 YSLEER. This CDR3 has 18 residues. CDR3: CASSQDLSIGATNEKLFF. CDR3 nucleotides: TGCGCCAGCAGCCAAGATTTGAGTATTGGGGCAACTAATGAAAAACTGTTTTTT.

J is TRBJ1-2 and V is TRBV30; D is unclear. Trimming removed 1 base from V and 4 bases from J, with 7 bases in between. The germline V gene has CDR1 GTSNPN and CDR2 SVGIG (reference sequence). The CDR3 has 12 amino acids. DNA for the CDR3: TGTGCCTGGAGTGAGGTTCTCTATGGCTACACCTTC. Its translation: CAWSEVLYGYTF. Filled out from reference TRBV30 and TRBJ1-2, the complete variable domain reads SQTIHQWPATLVQPVGSPLSLECTVEGTSNPNLYWYRQAAGRGLQLLFYSVGIGQISSEVPQNLSASRPQDRQFILSSKKLLLSDSGFYLCAWSEVLYGYTFGSGTRLTVV.